This T cell receptor (beta chain) originates from a study of cytomegalovirus exposure and HLA in healthy donors. The PCR had 60 Vbeta and 13 Jbeta primers. TCRdb keeps only in-frame clones here, not all; method: immunoSEQ multiplex PCR. The sample includes 100,000 to 150,000 clones, 81% seen only once; the top ten take 0.55% to 0.75%. Turning to this clone: Antigen unknown.

Points from the study as a whole: Further analysis, carried out later, found HLA-associated TCR beta chains more clonally expanded than equally common other chains.

The V gene's germline CDR1 is SGHNT and CDR2 YENEEA. Trimming removed 0 bases from V and 4 bases from J, with 14 bases in between. The CDR3 length is 16 residues. This TCR came from a young man in good health and CMV-seronegative. What was sequenced was PBMCs. This chain uses TRBV11-3 with TRBJ2-3, with D possibly TRBD2 on 5 matching bases. The chain's CDR3 is CASSLETEGWSDTQYF. As DNA, the CDR3 is TGTGCCAGCAGCTTAGAAACAGAGGGATGGTCAGATACGCAGTATTTT. Full variable domain (missing parts from reference TRBV11-3 and TRBJ2-3): EAGVVQSPRYKIIEKKQPVAFWCNPISGHNTLYWYLQNLGQGPELLIRYENEEAVDDSQLPKDRFSAERLKGVDSTLKIQPAELGDSAVYLCASSLETEGWSDTQYFGPGTRLTVL.